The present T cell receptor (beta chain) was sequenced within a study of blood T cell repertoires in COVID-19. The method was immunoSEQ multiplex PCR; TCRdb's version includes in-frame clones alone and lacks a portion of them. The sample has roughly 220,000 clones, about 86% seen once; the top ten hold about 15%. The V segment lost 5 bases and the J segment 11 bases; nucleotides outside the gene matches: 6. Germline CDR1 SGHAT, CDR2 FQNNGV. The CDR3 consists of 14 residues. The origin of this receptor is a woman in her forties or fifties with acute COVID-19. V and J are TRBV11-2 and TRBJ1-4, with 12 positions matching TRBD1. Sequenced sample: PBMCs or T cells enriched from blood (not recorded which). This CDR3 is CASSLGTGGGKLFF. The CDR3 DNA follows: TGTGCCAGCAGCCTCGGGACAGGGGGCGGTAAACTGTTTTTT.